The clone carrying this TCR beta chain was picked up one time. This sample was taken from a study of blood T cell repertoires in COVID-19. As for the study in general: The origin of the acute and convalescent COVID-19 samples was the United States, Italy and Spain. The cDNA or gDNA used as material had been derived from T cells, B-cell-depleted T cells, or PBMCs.

Germline V gene sequence: CDR1 LNHDA, CDR2 SQIVND (reference sequence). The CDR3 loop spans 20 amino acids. The V end was cut by 1 base, the J end by 4 bases, with 28 bases between. Profiled with immunoSEQ multiplex PCR; TCRdb holds only in-frame clones, not every one. This table holds about 140,000 clones, about 75% found once. This study enrolled people aged 18 to 89 from about two dozen US geographic areas. Resolution of symptoms, clearance, or two negative PCRs was present in recovered Cohort 3 donors. The rearrangement links TRBV19 to TRBJ1-1; a weak D match, TRBD1 (6 bases). The sequenced material came from PBMCs or T cells enriched from blood (not recorded which). This clonotype was obtained from a woman aged 45-59 years who had recovered from COVID-19. The CDR3 sequence: CASSIGWTAERENYITEAFF. The CDR3 bases are TGTGCCAGTAGTATAGGTTGGACAGCGGAGAGGGAGAATTATATCACTGAAGCTTTCTTT.